This T cell receptor beta chain comes out of a study of blood T cell repertoires in COVID-19. Only in-frame clones appear in the TCRdb table, and some are missing; sequencing was by immunoSEQ multiplex PCR. The sample contains 200,000 to 250,000 clones, around 90% of which appear only once. The germline V gene encodes CDR1 SGHTA and CDR2 FQGTGA. The CDR3 totals 15 residues. The junction had 7 bases not matched to a gene; V was cut back by 5 bases and J by 4 bases. Sequencing input: peripheral blood. This TCR was sampled from a woman in her late teens or twenties who had recovered from COVID-19. This sequence joins TRBV7-3 and TRBJ2-3; 9 bases match TRBD2. The CDR3 DNA sequence: TGTGCCAGCAGCCGTGGGACTAGCACGGCAGATACGCAGTATTTT. This sequence encodes CASSRGTSTADTQYF.